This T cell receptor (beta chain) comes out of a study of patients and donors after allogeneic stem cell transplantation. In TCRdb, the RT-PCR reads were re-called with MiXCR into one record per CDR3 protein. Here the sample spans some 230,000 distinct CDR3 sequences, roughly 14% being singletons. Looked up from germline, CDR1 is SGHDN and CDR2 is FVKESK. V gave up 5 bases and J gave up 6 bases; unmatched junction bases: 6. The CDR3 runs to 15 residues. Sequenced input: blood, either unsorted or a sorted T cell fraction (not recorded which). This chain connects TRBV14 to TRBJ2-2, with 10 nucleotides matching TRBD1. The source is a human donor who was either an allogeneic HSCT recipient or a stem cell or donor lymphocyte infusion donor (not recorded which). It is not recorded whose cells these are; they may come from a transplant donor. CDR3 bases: TGTGCCAGCAGCGAGGGACAGGGGTTTCCCGGGGAGCTGTTTTTT. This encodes CASSEGQGFPGELFF.